The 15 T cell receptor beta chains in this list originate from one sample, sequenced in a study of T cells in Graves' hyperthyroidism and ophthalmopathy. Regions amplified from RNA transcripts were the TCR beta CDR3 regions. RT-PCR in the first round (using the HTBI primer set) targeted the TCR CDR3. TCRdb called the multiplex PCR reads again in MiXCR, with one record for every CDR3 protein. The top ten clones hold around 4% of a sample with approximately 600,000 distinct CDR3 sequences, around 15% of them seen once. The sample consisted of blood. These receptors originate from a woman in her 30s with Graves' hyperthyroidism.

This clonotype was observed at least ten times. A read error may produce the germline difference seen at one junction end. CDR3 sequence: CASSEAAEAFF. CDR3 coding DNA: TGTGCCAGCAGCGAAGCTGCTGAAGCTTTCTTT. This sequence joins TRBV6-1 and TRBJ1-1, with D hard to call. CDR1 is MNHNS and CDR2 is SASEGT in the germline V gene. CDR3 length: 11 amino acids.

This clonotype was seen ten or more times. The genes are TRBV20-1 and TRBJ2-7; 9 bases match TRBD2. The CDR3 covers 12 residues. From germline, CDR1 is DFQATT and CDR2 SNEGSKA (reference sequence). V was pared by 3 bases and J by 7 bases, with 4 bases of the junction left unmatched. The CDR3 is CSASWLAGEQYF. The CDR3 DNA reads as TGCAGTGCTAGTTGGCTAGCGGGGGAGCAGTACTTC.

The rearrangement uses TRBV25-1 and TRBJ1-1, with D possibly being TRBD1 (6 bases). Trimming removed 9 bases from V and 7 bases from J, with 21 bases in between. The CDR3 contains 14 residues. Germline values: CDR1 MGHDK, CDR2 SYGVNS. CDR3 sequence reads: CASPFEGGDIEAFF. In DNA form, the CDR3 reads TGTGCCAGTCCCTTTGAGGGGGGTGATATTGAAGCTTTCTTT.

The chain combines TRBV20-1 with TRBJ2-1; 10 bases are a match to TRBD2. The CDR3 is 15 residues long. Germline V lookup: CDR1 DFQATT, CDR2 SNEGSKA (reference sequence). V dropped 2 bases and J dropped 8; count of bases not matched to a gene: 9. In nucleotides, the CDR3 is TGCAGTGCTAGAAAACCGGGACTAGCGATGTATGAGCAGTTCTTC. Translation: CSARKPGLAMYEQFF.

Points on this clonotype: A much larger clone sits a single nucleotide away, making a read error possible. The rearrangement uses TRBV20-1 and TRBJ2-1; TRBD2 aligns across 8 bases. TRBJ2-7 matches the DNA end more closely, so the J call is doubtful. This CDR3 has 15 amino acids. Germline V gene lookup returns CDR1 DFQATT and CDR2 SNEGSKA (reference sequence). The CDR3 sequence is CSASPSGSVWNEQYF. For the CDR3, the DNA is TGCAGTGCTAGTCCCAGCGGGAGTGTGTGGAATGAGCAGTACTTC.

The chain employs TRBV29-1 and TRBJ2-5; D gene ambiguous. Trimming stripped 6 bases from V and 5 bases from J, with 7 bases between. This CDR3 has 10 residues. Looked up from germline, CDR1 is SQVTM and CDR2 is ANQGSEA. For the CDR3, the DNA is TGCAGCGTCACAGTGGAGACCCAGTACTTC. This sequence encodes CSVTVETQYF.

This clonotype was observed a few times. The genes are TRBV6-2 or TRBV6-3 and TRBJ2-7; TRBD2 matches 7 bases. The CDR3 has 14 residues. V lost 2 bases to trimming and J lost 7 bases; unmatched junction nucleotides: 8. Germline V CDR1 and CDR2: MNHEY, SVGEGT. CDR3 sequence reads: CASSYVGGDYEQYF. The CDR3 DNA follows: TGTGCCAGCAGTTACGTGGGGGGGGACTATGAGCAGTACTTC.

Turning to this clonotype: A read error may account for a junction end that differs from germline. V is TRBV4-2 and J is TRBJ2-7; D remains unclear. CDR3 length: 16 amino acids. The germline gives CDR1 LGHNA, CDR2 YNFKEQ. The CDR3 here is CASSQDVALSSCEQYF. In DNA form, the CDR3 reads TGTGCCAGCAGCCAAGATGTGGCCTTGAGCTCCTGCGAGCAGTACTTC.

A few counts support this clonotype. The chain combines TRBV28 with TRBJ1-6; D not resolved. The CDR3 runs to 14 residues. Germline-derived CDR1 and CDR2 are MDHEN and SYDVKM. V lost 6 bases to trimming and J lost 5 bases, with 11 bases between them. Written as DNA, the CDR3 is TGTGCCAGCAGCAGGACGTACGATAATTCACCCCTCCACTTT. As protein: CASSRTYDNSPLHF.

The V gene is TRBV7-2, the J gene TRBJ2-5; 8 bases align to TRBD2. Germline-derived CDR1 and CDR2 are SGHTA and FQGNSA. This CDR3 is built from 16 residues. Losses at the gene ends were 1 base for V and 5 bases for J; bases not matched to a gene: 9. The CDR3 sequence: CASSLGTAGGGETQYF. The CDR3 nucleotides are TGTGCCAGCAGCTTAGGAACCGCGGGAGGAGGGGAGACCCAGTACTTC. Looking up the rest from reference TRBV7-2 and TRBJ2-5 gives the full variable domain: GAGVSQSPSNKVTEKGKDVELRCDPISGHTALYWYRQSLGQGLEFLIYFQGNSAPDKSGLPSDRFSAERTGGSVSTLTIQRTQQEDSAVYLCASSLGTAGGGETQYFGPGTRLLVL.

The V gene is TRBV10-3, the J gene TRBJ2-7; D is ambiguous. Germline assignment: CDR1 ENHRY and CDR2 SYGVKD. The CDR3 has 12 residues. V was cut by 3 bases and J by 5 bases, with 8 bases left in between. The CDR3 protein is CAISEEVHEQYF. In nucleotides, the CDR3 is TGTGCCATCAGTGAAGAGGTCCACGAGCAGTACTTC.

J is TRBJ2-2 and V is TRBV7-9; D perhaps matches TRBD1 (6 bases). The germline gives CDR1 SEHNR, CDR2 FQNEAQ (reference sequence). V was clipped by 2 bases and J by 5 bases, with 15 bases between them. The CDR3 spans 16 residues. The CDR3 reads CASSLSRTDPTGELFF. Written as DNA, the CDR3 is TGTGCCAGCAGCTTATCACGGACAGACCCTACCGGGGAGCTGTTTTTT.

This clonotype has ten or more counts. This chain connects TRBV28 to TRBJ1-1, with D possibly matching TRBD1 (6 bases). Trimming shortened V by 2 bases and J by 0 bases, and 13 bases separated the two germline ends. Per the germline V gene, CDR1 is MDHEN and CDR2 is SYDVKM. The CDR3 is made up of 16 amino acids. The CDR3 loop is CASSLPWGGMNTEAFF. CDR3 bases: TGTGCCAGCAGTTTACCCTGGGGGGGCATGAACACTGAAGCTTTCTTT.

This clonotype was detected ten times or more. V gene TRBV28 combines with J gene TRBJ2-7; a weak D match, TRBD2 (5 bases). Trimming took off 5 bases at V and 7 bases at J, with 12 bases between the two ends. Germline-derived CDR1 and CDR2 are MDHEN and SYDVKM. The CDR3 consists of 12 residues. This CDR3 is CASSGLRWEQYF. The DNA of the CDR3 is TGTGCCAGCAGTGGACTGCGTTGGGAGCAGTACTTC.

This clonotype was observed a handful of times. This rearrangement joins TRBV19 to TRBJ2-1; TRBD2 matches 10 bases. V trimming: 7 bases; J trimming: 7 bases; junction bases outside the gene matches: 10. CDR1 is LNHDA, CDR2 SQIVND, per germline (reference sequence). There are 15 residues in the CDR3. The CDR3 bases are TGTGCCAGTATGGCTAGCGGGAGCGGGAGGAATGAGCAGTTCTTC. Its protein is CASMASGSGRNEQFF.